The 10 T cell receptor beta chains presented below share a single source sample, sequenced in a study of blood T cell repertoires in COVID-19. Profiled with immunoSEQ multiplex PCR; TCRdb holds only in-frame clones, not every one. The sample has about 20,000 clones, over 75% seen once. Source material: peripheral blood. Receptor source: a human donor in a cohort sampled during active COVID-19.

The rearrangement links TRBV7-8 to TRBJ2-1; D is unresolved. This CDR3 has 16 amino acids. Germline values: CDR1 SGHVS, CDR2 FQNEAQ. The ends were cut back, 5 bases at V and 4 bases at J, with 18 bases in the middle. CDR3 loop: CASSPRVEARYNEQFF. For the CDR3, the DNA is TGTGCCAGCAGCCCCCGGGTTGAAGCGAGGTACAATGAGCAGTTCTTC.

The genes are TRBV18 and TRBJ1-3, with 7 bases aligning to TRBD1. The CDR3 runs 15 residues. V lost 9 bases, J lost 5 bases, and 13 bases stayed unmatched. Per germline, CDR1 KGHSH and CDR2 LQKENI. In nucleotides, the CDR3 is TGTGCCAGTTATCCCCTACGGGACAGCCGAAACACCATATATTTT. Protein: CASYPLRDSRNTIYF.

The chain joins TRBV9 to TRBJ1-1; D gene unclear. The germline V gene has CDR1 SGDLS and CDR2 YYNGEE. This CDR3 contains 14 residues. Trimming cost V 2 bases and J 0 bases, with 8 bases left between them. CDR3 DNA: TGTGCCAGCAGCGTTTCCGGTTTGAACACTGAAGCTTTCTTT. Translated: CASSVSGLNTEAFF. Full variable domain (remainder filled in from reference TRBV9 and TRBJ1-1): DSGVTQTPKHLITATGQRVTLRCSPRSGDLSVYWYQQSLDQGLQFLIQYYNGEERAKGNILERFSAQQFPDLHSELNLSSLELGDSALYFCASSVSGLNTEAFFGQGTRLTVV.

The CDR3 is CASSPLASFYNEQFF. The CDR3 nucleotides are TGTGCCAGCAGTCCCCTAGCGAGTTTCTACAATGAGCAGTTCTTC. The V gene is TRBV6-5, the J gene TRBJ2-1; maybe TRBD2 (6 bases). This CDR3 has 15 amino acids. Trimming removed 5 bases at V and 3 bases at J, with 14 bases between. Germline V gene sequence: CDR1 MNHEY, CDR2 SVGAGI.

This chain links TRBV7-3 with TRBJ2-2; 10 bases align to TRBD2. After removal of 0 bases from V and 0 bases from J, the junction contained 4 bases not matched to a gene. CDR1 is SGHTA and CDR2 is FQGTGA in the germline V gene. This CDR3 is 18 amino acids long. The CDR3 spells CASSLTGTSGTNTGELFF. In DNA, the CDR3 is TGTGCCAGCAGCTTAACGGGCACTAGCGGGACGAACACCGGGGAGCTGTTTTTT.

The chain employs TRBV10-3 and TRBJ2-3, with TRBD1 matching 9 bases. J was trimmed by 5 bases and V by 11 bases; bases with no gene match: 17. From germline, CDR1 is ENHRY and CDR2 SYGVKD. The CDR3 loop spans 16 amino acids. CDR3 nucleotide sequence: TGTGCCGCCAAAACCGGGACAGGGTACGAGTTAGATACGCAGTATTTT. Its protein product is CAAKTGTGYELDTQYF.

V and J are TRBV5-1 and TRBJ2-3; TRBD2 matches at 10 bases. This CDR3 is 16 amino acids long. The germline V gene has CDR1 SGHRS and CDR2 YFSETQ. The trim removed 3 bases at V and 1 base at J, leaving 5 bases unmatched. The chain's CDR3 is CASSSLAGGRTDTQYF. As DNA, the CDR3 is TGCGCCAGCAGCTCTTTAGCGGGAGGCCGCACAGATACGCAGTATTTT.

The chain couples TRBV29-1 to TRBJ1-4; 8 bases match TRBD1. V gave up 8 bases and J gave up 8 bases; unmatched junction bases: 7. The germline V gene has CDR1 SQVTM and CDR2 ANQGSEA. CDR3 length equals 12 residues. Here the CDR3 reads CSTTGTGEKLFF. DNA for the CDR3: TGCAGCACCACCGGGACAGGAGAAAAACTGTTTTTT.

The chain is built from TRBV4-1 and TRBJ2-3, with a weak D call TRBD2 (5 bases). This CDR3 is 17 amino acids long. CDR1 and CDR2 (germline): MGHRA, YSYEKL. Trimming pared 0 bases from V and 4 bases from J, leaving 17 bases between. The CDR3 spells CASSQEEFLTGADTQYF. CDR3 in DNA: TGCGCCAGCAGCCAAGAAGAATTCCTTACCGGGGCAGATACGCAGTATTTT.

This clone has a handful of counts. This chain connects TRBV30 to TRBJ2-7, with TRBD1 matching over 7 bases. J was trimmed by 1 base and V by 3 bases; bases with no gene match: 3. Per germline, CDR1 GTSNPN and CDR2 SVGIG (reference sequence). The CDR3 loop spans 13 amino acids. CDR3 coding DNA: TGTGCCTGGAGGGGGACAGCGTCCTACGAGCAGTACTTC. Encoded protein: CAWRGTASYEQYF.